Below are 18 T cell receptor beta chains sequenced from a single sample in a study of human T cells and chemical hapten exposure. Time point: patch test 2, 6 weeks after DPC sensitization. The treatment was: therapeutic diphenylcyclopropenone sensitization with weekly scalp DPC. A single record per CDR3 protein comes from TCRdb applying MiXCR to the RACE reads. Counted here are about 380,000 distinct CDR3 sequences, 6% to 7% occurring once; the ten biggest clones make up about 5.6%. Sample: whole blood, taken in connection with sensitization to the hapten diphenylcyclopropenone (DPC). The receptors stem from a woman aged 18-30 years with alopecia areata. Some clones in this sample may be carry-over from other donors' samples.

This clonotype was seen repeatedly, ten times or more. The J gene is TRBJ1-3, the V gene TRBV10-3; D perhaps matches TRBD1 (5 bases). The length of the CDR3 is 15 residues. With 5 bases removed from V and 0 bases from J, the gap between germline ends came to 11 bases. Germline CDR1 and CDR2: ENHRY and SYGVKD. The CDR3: CAISPGPLSGNTIYF. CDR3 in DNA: TGTGCCATCAGTCCAGGGCCTCTCTCTGGAAACACCATATATTTT.

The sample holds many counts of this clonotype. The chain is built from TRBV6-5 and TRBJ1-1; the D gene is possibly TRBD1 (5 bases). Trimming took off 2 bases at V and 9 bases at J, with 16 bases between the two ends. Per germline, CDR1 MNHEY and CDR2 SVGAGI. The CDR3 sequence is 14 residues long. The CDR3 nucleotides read TGTGCCAGCAGTTACCACGTTAGACAGCCAAAAGCTTTCTTT. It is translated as CASSYHVRQPKAFF.

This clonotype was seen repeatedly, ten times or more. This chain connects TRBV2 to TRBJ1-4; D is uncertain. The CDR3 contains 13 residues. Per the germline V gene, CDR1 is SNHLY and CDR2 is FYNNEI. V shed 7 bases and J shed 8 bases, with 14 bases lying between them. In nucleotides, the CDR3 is TGTGCCAGCACTCCCGGGAGGGAGGAAAAACTGTTTTTT. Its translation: CASTPGREEKLFF. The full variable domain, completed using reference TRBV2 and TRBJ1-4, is EPEVTQTPSHQVTQMGQEVILRCVPISNHLYFYWYRQILGQKVEFLVSFYNNEISEKSEIFDDQFSVERPDGSNFTLKIRSTKLEDSAMYFCASTPGREEKLFFGSGTQLSVL.

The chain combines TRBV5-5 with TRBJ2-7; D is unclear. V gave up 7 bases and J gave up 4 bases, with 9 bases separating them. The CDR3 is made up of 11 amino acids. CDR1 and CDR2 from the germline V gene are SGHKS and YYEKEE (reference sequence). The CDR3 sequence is CASGRNYEQYF. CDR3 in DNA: TGTGCCAGCGGCCGGAATTACGAGCAGTACTTC.

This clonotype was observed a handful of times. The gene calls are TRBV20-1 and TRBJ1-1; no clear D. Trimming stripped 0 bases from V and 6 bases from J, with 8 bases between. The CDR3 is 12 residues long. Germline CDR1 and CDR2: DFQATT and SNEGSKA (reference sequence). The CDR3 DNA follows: TGCAGTGCTAGAGATCCGGGCGCTGAAGCTTTCTTT. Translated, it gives CSARDPGAEAFF.

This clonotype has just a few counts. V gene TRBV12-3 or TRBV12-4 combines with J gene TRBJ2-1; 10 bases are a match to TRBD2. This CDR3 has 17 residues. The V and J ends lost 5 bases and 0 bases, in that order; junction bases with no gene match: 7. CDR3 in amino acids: CASSPGSGGSSYNEQFF. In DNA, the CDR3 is TGTGCCAGCAGTCCGGGTAGCGGGGGGTCCTCCTACAATGAGCAGTTCTTC.

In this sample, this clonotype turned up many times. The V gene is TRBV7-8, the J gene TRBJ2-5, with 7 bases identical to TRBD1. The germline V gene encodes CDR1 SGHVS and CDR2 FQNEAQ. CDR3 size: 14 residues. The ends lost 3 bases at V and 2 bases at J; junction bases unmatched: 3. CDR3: CASSFGTVQETQYF. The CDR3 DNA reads TGTGCCAGCAGCTTCGGGACAGTTCAAGAGACCCAGTACTTC.

CDR3 in amino acids: CASSHAPSGGLRSYEQYF. CDR3 nucleotides: TGCGCCAGCAGCCACGCCCCTAGCGGGGGGCTCAGGTCCTACGAGCAGTACTTC. This chain uses TRBV4-1 with TRBJ2-7; 11 positions agree with TRBD2. CDR1 and CDR2 (germline): MGHRA, YSYEKL. The CDR3 is 18 residues long. J gave up 1 base and V 3 bases, and 11 bases lay outside the gene matches.

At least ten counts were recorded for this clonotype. The CDR3 DNA sequence: TGTGCCAGCAGTCCCGAGGCGGGCAGGGGTTCCTATAATTCACCCCTCCACTTT. Translating gives CASSPEAGRGSYNSPLHF. This chain connects TRBV7-2 to TRBJ1-6; D perhaps matches TRBD1 (6 bases). The CDR3 spans 18 residues. V shed 6 bases and J shed 1 base, with 19 bases lying between them. The germline V gene has CDR1 SGHTA and CDR2 FQGNSA.

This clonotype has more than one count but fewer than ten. This chain's CDR3 is CASQGPPLKTQYF. For the CDR3, the DNA is TGTGCCAGTCAGGGGCCCCCCCTGAAGACCCAGTACTTC. V gene TRBV10-3 combines with J gene TRBJ2-5; possibly TRBD1 for D (6 bases). CDR3 length equals 13 residues. Between the trimmed V and J ends, which lost 10 bases and 6 bases, there was a span of 18 bases. The germline V gene encodes CDR1 ENHRY and CDR2 SYGVKD.

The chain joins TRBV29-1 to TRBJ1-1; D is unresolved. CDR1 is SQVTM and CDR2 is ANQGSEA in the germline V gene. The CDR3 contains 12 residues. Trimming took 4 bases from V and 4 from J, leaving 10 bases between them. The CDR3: CSVGLQFTEAFF. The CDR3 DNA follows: TGCAGCGTTGGGCTGCAGTTCACTGAAGCTTTCTTT.

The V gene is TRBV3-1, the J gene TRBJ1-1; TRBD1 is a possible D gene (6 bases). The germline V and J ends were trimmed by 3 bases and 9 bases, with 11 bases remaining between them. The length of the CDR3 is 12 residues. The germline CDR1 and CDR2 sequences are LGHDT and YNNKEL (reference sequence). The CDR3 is CASSQGDRQAFF. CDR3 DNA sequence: TGTGCCAGCAGCCAGGGAGACAGGCAAGCTTTCTTT.

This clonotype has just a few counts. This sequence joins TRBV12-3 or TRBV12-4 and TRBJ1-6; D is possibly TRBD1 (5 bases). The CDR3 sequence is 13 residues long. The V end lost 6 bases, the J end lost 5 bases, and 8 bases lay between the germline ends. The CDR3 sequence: CASRGRNNSPLHF. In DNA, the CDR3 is TGTGCCAGCAGGGGACGGAATAATTCACCCCTCCACTTT.

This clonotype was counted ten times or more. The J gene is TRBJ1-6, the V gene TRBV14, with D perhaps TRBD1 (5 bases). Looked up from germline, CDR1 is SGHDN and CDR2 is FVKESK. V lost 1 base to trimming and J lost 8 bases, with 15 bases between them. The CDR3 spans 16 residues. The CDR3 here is CASSQAGTRGDSPLHF. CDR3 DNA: TGTGCCAGCAGCCAAGCCGGGACCCGAGGCGATTCACCCCTCCACTTT. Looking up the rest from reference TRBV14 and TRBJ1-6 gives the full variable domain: EAGVTQFPSHSVIEKGQTVTLRCDPISGHDNLYWYRRVMGKEIKFLLHFVKESKQDESGMPNNRFLAERTGGTYSTLKVQPAELEDSGVYFCASSQAGTRGDSPLHFGNGTRLTVT.

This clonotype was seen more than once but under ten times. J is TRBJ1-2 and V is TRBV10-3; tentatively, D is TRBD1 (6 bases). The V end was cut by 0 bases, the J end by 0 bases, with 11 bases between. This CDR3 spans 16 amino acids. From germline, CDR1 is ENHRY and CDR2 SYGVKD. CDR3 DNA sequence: TGTGCCATCAGTGAGTCGATGGGGGCGACTAACTATGGCTACACCTTC. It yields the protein CAISESMGATNYGYTF.

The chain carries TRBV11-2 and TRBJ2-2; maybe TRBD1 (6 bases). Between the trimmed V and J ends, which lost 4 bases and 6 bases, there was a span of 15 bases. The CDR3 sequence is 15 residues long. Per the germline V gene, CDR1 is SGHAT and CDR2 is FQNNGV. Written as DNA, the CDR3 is TGTGCCAGCAGCTCGCTCAGGGGTTCTGCCGGGGAGCTGTTTTTT. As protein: CASSSLRGSAGELFF.

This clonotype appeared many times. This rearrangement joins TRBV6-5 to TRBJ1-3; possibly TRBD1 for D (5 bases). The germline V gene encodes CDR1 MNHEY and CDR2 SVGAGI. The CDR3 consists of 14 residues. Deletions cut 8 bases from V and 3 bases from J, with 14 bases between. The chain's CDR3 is CASSRGRVGNTIYF. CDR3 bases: TGTGCCAGCTCCCGAGGCAGGGTTGGAAACACCATATATTTT.

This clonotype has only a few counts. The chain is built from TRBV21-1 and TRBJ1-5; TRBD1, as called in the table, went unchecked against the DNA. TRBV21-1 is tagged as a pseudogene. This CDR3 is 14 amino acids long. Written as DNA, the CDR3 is TGTGCCAGCAGCAATAGGGGGGCCAATCAGCCCCAGCATTTT. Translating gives CASSNRGANQPQHF.